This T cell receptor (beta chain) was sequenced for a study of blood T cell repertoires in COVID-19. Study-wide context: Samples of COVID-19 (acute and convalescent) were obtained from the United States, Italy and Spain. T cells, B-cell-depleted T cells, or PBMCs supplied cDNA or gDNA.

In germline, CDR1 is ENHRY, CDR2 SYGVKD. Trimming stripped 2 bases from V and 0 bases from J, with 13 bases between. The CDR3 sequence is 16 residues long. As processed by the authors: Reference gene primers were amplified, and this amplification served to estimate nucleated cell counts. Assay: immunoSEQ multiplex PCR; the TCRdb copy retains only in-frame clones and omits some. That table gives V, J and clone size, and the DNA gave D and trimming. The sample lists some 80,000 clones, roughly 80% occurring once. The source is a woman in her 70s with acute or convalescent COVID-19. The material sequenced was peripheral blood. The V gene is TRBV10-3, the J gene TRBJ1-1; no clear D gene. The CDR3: CAISEDQRLMNTEAFF. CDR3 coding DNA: TGTGCCATCAGTGAGGATCAGAGACTGATGAACACTGAAGCTTTCTTT.